Included here is one TCR beta chain sequence, with context. The antigen remains unidentified. The sample belongs to a study of blood T cells in healthy people across ages. General observations from the study: It was not possible, with unsorted PBMCs, to conclusively compare naive and antigen-experienced cells.

This CDR3 contains 15 residues. The germline CDR1 and CDR2 sequences are DFQATT and SNEGSKA (reference sequence). V lost 6 bases and J lost 5; bases outside the gene matches: 10. The second PCR ran about 6 to 12 cycles with a sample-barcoded 5' primer and J-beta primers. A 12-random-nucleotide template-switch adaptor tagged each cDNA molecule. The study obtained at least 3 million CDR3-containing paired-end reads from every sample. TCRdb re-called the 5' RACE reads with MiXCR, one entry per CDR3 protein. The table has a few hundred thousand distinct CDR3 sequences, about 28% seen once. These records were also assigned to another study, of T cells of mothers and their children. That source adds: A few healthy Caucasian mothers and their six children donated.

The sequence derives from a boy aged 2-9 years in good health. Input material: blood. J is TRBJ2-5 and V is TRBV20-1, with 12 bases that match TRBD2. The CDR3 coding sequence is TGCAGTGCCCCGACTAGCGGGAGATTCGGGGAGACCCAGTACTTC. The encoded protein is CSAPTSGRFGETQYF.